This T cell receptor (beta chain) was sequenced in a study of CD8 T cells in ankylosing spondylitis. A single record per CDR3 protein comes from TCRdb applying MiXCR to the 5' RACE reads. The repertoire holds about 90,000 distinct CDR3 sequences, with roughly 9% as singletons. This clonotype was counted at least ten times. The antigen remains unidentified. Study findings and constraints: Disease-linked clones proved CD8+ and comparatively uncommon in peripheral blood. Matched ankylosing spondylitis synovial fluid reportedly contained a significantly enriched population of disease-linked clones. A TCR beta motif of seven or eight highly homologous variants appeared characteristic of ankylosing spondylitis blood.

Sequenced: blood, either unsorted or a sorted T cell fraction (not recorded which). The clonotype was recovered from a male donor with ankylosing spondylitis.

CDR3 nucleotide sequence: TGTGCCAGCAGTTCTAGACAGGGTGGGCGGTATGGCTACACCTTC. Its translation: CASSSRQGGRYGYTF. The chain links TRBV27 to TRBJ1-2, with 7 bases matching TRBD1. Trimming removed 4 bases from V and 5 bases from J; junction bases left unmatched: 10. The length of the CDR3 is 15 residues. The V gene's germline CDR1 is MNHEY and CDR2 SMNVEV (reference sequence).